This passage covers 27 T cell receptor beta chains from one sample sequenced in a study of blood T cell repertoires in COVID-19 (dated by TCRdb to 2018 to 2020). The library was made by the immunoSEQ multiplex PCR assay. The immuneACCESS repertoire file appears here via TCRdb, limited to in-frame rearrangements. These files lack a portion of the clones; in checked studies, under half of the deficit traces to unresolved V genes, and the cause of the others is not known. The table for this sample lists roughly 370,000 clones; about 86% of them were counted only once. The top ten hold about 9.4% of the sample. Sample: PBMCs or T cells enriched from blood (not recorded which). Source of these receptors: a woman between 50 and 59 years old who had recovered from COVID-19.

CDR3 loop: CASSSTASNEKLFF. CDR3 DNA sequence: TGTGCCAGCAGCTCGACAGCAAGTAATGAAAAACTGTTTTTT. The chain combines TRBV7-2 with TRBJ1-4; possibly TRBD1 for D (5 bases). Between the trimmed V and J ends, which lost 4 bases and 4 bases, there was a span of 10 bases. The CDR3 has 14 amino acids. Germline assignment: CDR1 SGHTA and CDR2 FQGNSA.

The rearrangement uses TRBV7-2 and TRBJ1-2, with D maybe TRBD1 (6 bases). The length of the CDR3 is 13 residues. V lost 3 bases, J lost 6 bases, and 11 bases lay in between. CDR1 and CDR2 (germline): SGHTA, FQGNSA. CDR3 sequence: CASSFPRGNGYTF. In DNA form, the CDR3 reads TGTGCCAGCAGCTTCCCAAGGGGGAATGGCTACACCTTC. The entire variable domain, with the rest obtained from reference TRBV7-2 and TRBJ1-2, is as follows: GAGVSQSPSNKVTEKGKDVELRCDPISGHTALYWYRQSLGQGLEFLIYFQGNSAPDKSGLPSDRFSAERTGGSVSTLTIQRTQQEDSAVYLCASSFPRGNGYTFGSGTRLTVV.

The chain couples TRBV6-4 to TRBJ1-3, with 9 bases aligning to TRBD1. The CDR3 spans 18 residues. CDR1 is MRHNA, CDR2 SNTAGT, per germline. Unmatched junction bases numbered 7, after V lost 0 bases and J lost 1 base. CDR3: CASSDSSLQGASGNTIYF. CDR3 nucleotides: TGTGCCAGCAGTGACTCTTCGTTACAGGGGGCTTCTGGAAACACCATATATTTT.

This chain connects TRBV6-2 or TRBV6-3 to TRBJ2-3, with 9 bases matching TRBD2. After removal of 5 bases from V and 9 bases from J, the junction contained 9 bases not matched to a gene. CDR3 length: 14 residues. Germline V gene lookup returns CDR1 MNHEY and CDR2 SVGEGT. The CDR3 here is CASSTQRGAPTQYF. CDR3 bases: TGTGCCAGCAGTACCCAGCGGGGGGCCCCAACGCAGTATTTT.

V gene TRBV2 combines with J gene TRBJ2-1; TRBD2 might be the D (6 bases). V gave up 4 bases and J gave up 8 bases, with 15 bases separating them. The germline V gene has CDR1 SNHLY and CDR2 FYNNEI. The length of the CDR3 is 14 residues. CDR3 sequence reads: CASSAPAGVYEQFF. The CDR3 DNA follows: TGTGCCAGCAGTGCGCCAGCGGGTGTCTATGAGCAGTTCTTC. The whole variable domain, filled in from reference TRBV2 and TRBJ2-1, reads EPEVTQTPSHQVTQMGQEVILRCVPISNHLYFYWYRQILGQKVEFLVSFYNNEISEKSEIFDDQFSVERPDGSNFTLKIRSTKLEDSAMYFCASSAPAGVYEQFFGPGTRLTVL.

This chain uses TRBV10-3 with TRBJ2-3; D remains ambiguous. Trimming left V 6 bases short and J 0 bases short, with 10 bases between. This CDR3 has 14 residues. Germline V gene lookup returns CDR1 ENHRY and CDR2 SYGVKD. In DNA form, the CDR3 reads TGTGCCATCAGCTCTCAAGCTAGCACAGATACGCAGTATTTT. Translated: CAISSQASTDTQYF.

V is TRBV4-2 and J is TRBJ1-2; D gene uncertain. Germline CDR1 is LGHNA and CDR2 is YNFKEQ. The CDR3 runs 15 residues. Trimming cost V 0 bases and J 3 bases, with 11 bases left between them. CDR3 sequence (DNA): TGTGCCAGCAGCCAAGATCTAGGATCGGACTATGGCTACACCTTC. Translated: CASSQDLGSDYGYTF.

Only one count was recorded for this clone. The J gene is TRBJ2-7, the V gene TRBV3-1 (or the pseudogene TRBV3-2), with a possible D match to TRBD1 (5 bases). The CDR3 has 18 amino acids. From germline, CDR1 is LGHDT and CDR2 YNNKEL (reference sequence). The V end lost 1 base, the J end lost 2 bases, and 21 bases lay between the germline ends. The CDR3 DNA follows: TGTGCCAGCAGCCAAGTCAGTAACAGGAAAAACAACCCCTACGAGCAGTACTTC. Residues: CASSQVSNRKNNPYEQYF.

The genes are TRBV5-5 and TRBJ2-3, with D perhaps TRBD2 (6 bases). This CDR3 contains 16 residues. Per germline, CDR1 SGHKS and CDR2 YYEKEE (reference sequence). Trimming stripped 4 bases from V and 0 bases from J, with 15 bases between. The CDR3 loop is CASSGGWSASTDTQYF. In nucleotides, the CDR3 is TGTGCCAGCAGCGGGGGGTGGTCGGCTAGCACAGATACGCAGTATTTT.

The chain couples TRBV7-2 to TRBJ1-4; the D is unclear. V was trimmed by 5 bases and J by 0 bases, leaving 10 bases between them. Germline lookup yields CDR1 SGHTA and CDR2 FQGNSA. CDR3 length: 15 residues. CDR3 bases: TGTGCCAGCAGCCCTCAACAGTCAACTAATGAAAAACTGTTTTTT. The encoded protein is CASSPQQSTNEKLFF.

The rearrangement links TRBV4-3 to TRBJ1-1, with unresolved D. V was trimmed by 0 bases and J by 6 bases, leaving 11 bases between them. Germline V CDR1 and CDR2: LGHNA, YSLEER. This CDR3 is built from 14 residues. CDR3 DNA: TGCGCCAGCAGCCAAGATCTGGGAGCTCCTGAAGCTTTCTTT. It encodes CASSQDLGAPEAFF.

The V gene is TRBV28, the J gene TRBJ2-7; D perhaps matches TRBD1 (5 bases). V was cut by 5 bases and J by 9 bases, with 14 bases left in between. The germline CDR1 and CDR2 sequences are MDHEN and SYDVKM. The CDR3 sequence is 12 residues long. This CDR3 reads CASSTIQVGQYF. The DNA for the CDR3 is TGTGCCAGCAGTACCATACAGGTGGGGCAGTACTTC. The variable domain in full, with the rest retrieved from reference TRBV28 and TRBJ2-7, is DVKVTQSSRYLVKRTGEKVFLECVQDMDHENMFWYRQDPGLGLRLIYFSYDVKMKEKGDIPEGYSVSREKKERFSLILESASTNQTSMYLCASSTIQVGQYFGPGTRLTVT.

On this clone: Other nucleotide sequences in the sample specify the same CDR3. The CDR3 region is CASSLEGQGYSPLHF. The CDR3 DNA follows: TGTGCCAGCAGCTTAGAAGGTCAGGGTTATTCACCCCTCCACTTT. The chain carries TRBV7-9 and TRBJ1-6; a possible D gene is TRBD1 (5 bases). Trimming removed 1 base at V and 8 bases at J, with 12 bases between. Germline CDR1 SEHNR, CDR2 FQNEAQ (reference sequence). This CDR3 region has 15 residues.

The rearrangement links TRBV6-5 to TRBJ1-1; perhaps TRBD1 as D (5 bases). The CDR3 has 15 residues. V gave up 0 bases and J gave up 1 base, with 9 bases separating them. Germline V gene lookup returns CDR1 MNHEY and CDR2 SVGAGI. This CDR3 is CASSYSDSGNTEAFF. In DNA, the CDR3 is TGTGCCAGCAGTTACTCTGACAGTGGGAACACTGAAGCTTTCTTT.

The chain joins TRBV5-1 to TRBJ1-5; 7 bases line up with TRBD1. Germline CDR1 reads SGHRS; CDR2 reads YFSETQ. Losses at the gene ends were 4 bases for V and 2 bases for J; bases not matched to a gene: 9. This CDR3 is 16 amino acids long. The CDR3 DNA reads TGCGCCAGCAGCCCGGGCCACAGGGGTGGCAATCAGCCCCAGCATTTT. This gives the protein CASSPGHRGGNQPQHF.

The V and J genes are TRBV30 and TRBJ2-5, with D possibly matching TRBD1 (6 bases). The V end lost 3 bases, the J end lost 4 bases, and 12 bases lay between the germline ends. Germline values: CDR1 GTSNPN, CDR2 SVGIG (reference sequence). The CDR3 sequence is 13 residues long. Here the CDR3 DNA reads TGTGCCTGGAGCCTACAGGGAGTAGAGACCCAGTACTTC. As protein: CAWSLQGVETQYF.

This clone has a handful of counts. The chain couples TRBV5-1 to TRBJ2-2, with 7 bases identical to TRBD1. Germline-derived CDR1 and CDR2 are SGHRS and YFSETQ. The CDR3 runs 15 residues. V was clipped by 4 bases and J by 0 bases; unmatched bases: 3. The CDR3 spells CASSRDSANTGELFF. The CDR3 nucleotides read TGCGCCAGCAGCAGGGACAGCGCGAACACCGGGGAGCTGTTTTTT.

For the CDR3, the DNA is TGTGCCAGCAGAGCGACAGGGGGCTTCTTCCAGCCCCAGCATTTT. This gives the protein CASRATGGFFQPQHF. This chain joins TRBV28 and TRBJ1-5; 10 nucleotides line up with TRBD1. The CDR3 is 15 amino acids. Per the germline V gene, CDR1 is MDHEN and CDR2 is SYDVKM. With V trimmed by 6 bases and J by 7 bases, 9 bases remained unmatched.

V gene TRBV2 combines with J gene TRBJ2-7; TRBD2 matches at 7 bases. The CDR3 is made up of 14 amino acids. Trimming took 6 bases from V and 3 from J; bases not matched to a gene: 8. CDR1 and CDR2 (germline): SNHLY, FYNNEI. The CDR3 sequence is CASRAGTNYYEQYF. The CDR3 bases are TGTGCCAGCAGAGCCGGGACTAACTACTACGAGCAGTACTTC.

J is TRBJ2-7 and V is TRBV25-1; maybe TRBD2 (6 bases). The ends were cut back, 5 bases at V and 3 bases at J, with 17 bases in the middle. The germline gives CDR1 MGHDK, CDR2 SYGVNS. This CDR3 is 15 amino acids long. This CDR3 is CASSRGEVLNYEQYF. The CDR3 DNA is TGTGCCAGCAGTCGCGGGGAGGTATTAAACTACGAGCAGTACTTC.

J is TRBJ1-1 and V is TRBV12-3 or TRBV12-4; possibly TRBD1 for D (6 bases). V dropped 6 bases and J dropped 4 bases, with 9 bases sitting between them. The length of the CDR3 is 12 residues. The chain's CDR3 is CASRAGVTEAFF. Here the CDR3 DNA reads TGTGCCAGCAGGGCAGGGGTCACTGAAGCTTTCTTT.

The chain recombines TRBV3-1 (or the pseudogene TRBV3-2) with TRBJ1-5, with 10 bases that match TRBD1. The CDR3 spans 15 residues. Trimming cost V 1 base and J 5 bases; bases outside gene matches: 2. Germline V gives CDR1 LGHDT, CDR2 YNNKEL (reference sequence). The CDR3 DNA follows: TGTGCCAGCAGCCAAGCCGGGACAGGGGATCAGCCCCAGCATTTT. Amino acids: CASSQAGTGDQPQHF.

This clone occurred once. J is TRBJ2-7 and V is TRBV6-6; TRBD1 matches at 7 bases. The V gene's germline CDR1 is MNHNY and CDR2 SVGAGI (reference sequence). The J segment lost 6 bases and the V segment lost 6 bases, leaving 14 bases of the junction unmatched. The CDR3 consists of 15 residues. The CDR3 protein is CASRANSGGTGEQYF. The CDR3 nucleotides are TGTGCCAGCAGGGCGAACTCAGGGGGTACTGGCGAGCAGTACTTC.

The gene calls are TRBV5-6 and TRBJ2-3; the D gene is possibly TRBD2 (6 bases). The CDR3 is 13 amino acids. The germline V gene has CDR1 SGHDT and CDR2 YYEEEE. Trimming took 2 bases from V and 5 from J, leaving 9 bases between them. The CDR3 here is CASSFPGGDTQYF. The CDR3 DNA follows: TGTGCCAGCAGCTTCCCCGGGGGAGATACGCAGTATTTT. The full variable domain, rest sourced from reference TRBV5-6 and TRBJ2-3, is DAGVTQSPTHLIKTRGQQVTLRCSPKSGHDTVSWYQQALGQGPQFIFQYYEEEERQRGNFPDRFSGHQFPNYSSELNVNALLLGDSALYLCASSFPGGDTQYFGPGTRLTVL.

This clone has just one count. CDR3 nucleotide sequence: TGCGCCAGCAGTACATTGGCGGGGGACTCCCTCTACGAGCAGTACTTC. This encodes CASSTLAGDSLYEQYF. The V and J genes are TRBV4-1 and TRBJ2-7; 7 positions agree with TRBD2. The length of the CDR3 is 16 residues. Trimming cost V 6 bases and J 3 bases; bases outside gene matches: 14. CDR1 is MGHRA, CDR2 YSYEKL, per germline.

This chain links TRBV7-9 with TRBJ2-3; TRBD2 is a possible D gene (5 bases). Per the germline V gene, CDR1 is SEHNR and CDR2 is FQNEAQ (reference sequence). V was shortened by 9 bases and J by 0 bases, with 13 bases between the two germline ends. CDR3 length: 14 residues. CDR3 in amino acids: CASKLGLSTDTQYF. The DNA of the CDR3 is TGTGCCAGTAAACTAGGGCTGAGCACAGATACGCAGTATTTT.

The chain employs TRBV7-8 and TRBJ1-1, with D tentatively TRBD1 (5 bases). This CDR3 region has 13 residues. The germline V and J ends were trimmed by 4 bases and 7 bases, with 13 bases remaining between them. Germline V gene lookup returns CDR1 SGHVS and CDR2 FQNEAQ. The DNA for the CDR3 is TGTGCCAGCAGCTCACTGGGGCAGCTTGAAGCTTTCTTT. It is translated as CASSSLGQLEAFF. Supplemented by reference TRBV7-8 and TRBJ1-1, the full variable domain reads GAGVSQSPRYKVAKRGQDVALRCDPISGHVSLFWYQQALGQGPEFLTYFQNEAQLDKSGLPSDRFFAERPEGSVSTLKIQRTQQEDSAVYLCASSSLGQLEAFFGQGTRLTVV.